One sample yielded the 10 T cell receptor beta chains listed below, sequenced in a study of beta chain features in type 1 diabetes. Findings and limits, study-wide: Shorter TCRB CDR3s, moderately but significantly so, were found in Type 1 diabetes patients in all four CD4+ subsets.

Antigens of these TCRs are unknown. The isolated RNA, all of it, was reverse transcribed, so expressed TCRB transcripts were what got sequenced. Data came from immunoSEQ multiplex PCR; TCRdb stores just in-frame clones and leaves some out. This sample has almost 350,000 clones, with 9.3% found just once. The sequenced sample consisted of central memory CD4+ T cells from blood. The source is a man under 40 with type 1 diabetes.

This clone has just a few counts. The V gene is TRBV19, the J gene TRBJ1-1; TRBD1 matches at 8 bases. Germline CDR1 reads LNHDA; CDR2 reads SQIVND (reference sequence). There are 14 residues in the CDR3. J lost 0 bases, V lost 3 bases, and 0 bases had no gene match. Here the CDR3 reads CASSMDRVNTEAFF. The CDR3 DNA reads as TGTGCCAGTAGTATGGACAGGGTGAACACTGAAGCTTTCTTT.

This clone has just a few counts. This chain joins TRBV6-6 and TRBJ2-1, with TRBD1 as a possible D gene (6 bases). Germline V gives CDR1 MNHNY, CDR2 SVGAGI (reference sequence). The V end was cut by 5 bases, the J end by 5 bases, with 13 bases between. This CDR3 is built from 14 residues. The CDR3: CASSSRDTNNEQFF. The CDR3 DNA reads TGTGCCAGCAGTAGCCGGGACACCAACAATGAGCAGTTCTTC.

The CDR3 coding sequence is TGTGCCAGCAGCCACCCAGAGACCCAGTACTTC. It translates to CASSHPETQYF. The chain joins TRBV7-2 to TRBJ2-5; D remains ambiguous. The CDR3 sequence is 11 residues long. CDR1 and CDR2 from the germline V gene are SGHTA and FQGNSA. Trimming removed 5 bases from V and 4 bases from J, with 5 bases in between.

This clone was seen many times. The rearrangement uses TRBV25-1 and TRBJ2-2; perhaps TRBD1 as D (6 bases). CDR1 is MGHDK and CDR2 is SYGVNS in the germline V gene. CDR3 size: 13 residues. The ends were cut back, 4 bases at V and 3 bases at J, with 6 bases in the middle. The CDR3 sequence is CASSGQDTGELFF. In DNA form, the CDR3 reads TGTGCCAGCAGTGGACAGGACACCGGGGAGCTGTTTTTT.

V and J are TRBV6-5 and TRBJ2-2, with 10 bases identical to TRBD2. V lost 5 bases and J lost 6; bases outside the gene matches: 3. Germline assignment: CDR1 MNHEY and CDR2 SVGAGI. The CDR3 spans 14 residues. The CDR3 DNA follows: TGTGCCAGCAGTCCGGGACTAGCGTCCGGGGAGCTGTTTTTT. Amino acids: CASSPGLASGELFF.

The genes are TRBV7-9 and TRBJ2-1; D remains unclear. V gave up 1 base and J gave up 9 bases, with 19 bases separating them. The germline CDR1 and CDR2 sequences are SEHNR and FQNEAQ (reference sequence). The CDR3 totals 16 residues. CDR3: CASSLVPLSLVGEQFF. CDR3 bases: TGTGCCAGCAGCTTAGTTCCCCTATCCTTAGTTGGTGAGCAGTTCTTC.

This clone was counted a few times. This chain joins TRBV18 and TRBJ1-5, with D possibly TRBD1 on 6 matching bases. Germline V gene lookup returns CDR1 KGHSH and CDR2 LQKENI. CDR3 length: 13 residues. Trimming pared 5 bases from V and 5 bases from J, leaving 10 bases between. The CDR3 nucleotides read TGTGCCAGCTCAGCTAACAGGGATCAGCCCCAGCATTTT. It yields the protein CASSANRDQPQHF.

This clone was seen a handful of times. The rearrangement uses TRBV5-6 and TRBJ2-5; 12 positions match TRBD2. The germline gives CDR1 SGHDT, CDR2 YYEEEE. The CDR3 spans 15 residues. After removal of 6 bases from V and 3 bases from J, the junction contained 6 bases not matched to a gene. The CDR3 reads CASTSWTSGEETQYF. The CDR3 DNA reads TGTGCCAGCACCTCGTGGACTAGCGGGGAAGAGACCCAGTACTTC. Full variable domain (missing parts from reference TRBV5-6 and TRBJ2-5): DAGVTQSPTHLIKTRGQQVTLRCSPKSGHDTVSWYQQALGQGPQFIFQYYEEEERQRGNFPDRFSGHQFPNYSSELNVNALLLGDSALYLCASTSWTSGEETQYFGPGTRLLVL.

The rearrangement uses TRBV6-5 and TRBJ1-1; D is possibly TRBD1 (6 bases). V dropped 5 bases and J dropped 10 bases, with 11 bases sitting between them. Germline V lookup: CDR1 MNHEY, CDR2 SVGAGI. The CDR3 consists of 11 residues. This chain's CDR3 is CASSGQYRAFF. As DNA, the CDR3 is TGTGCCAGCAGTGGACAGTATCGAGCTTTCTTT.

The chain recombines TRBV5-6 with TRBJ1-1; D call uncertain. With 5 bases removed from V and 5 bases from J, the gap between germline ends came to 13 bases. Germline V gene data show CDR1 as SGHDT and CDR2 as YYEEEE. The CDR3 spans 13 residues. The CDR3 region is CASRSRWETEAFF. The DNA of the CDR3 is TGTGCCAGCAGATCTAGGTGGGAGACTGAAGCTTTCTTT.